The 18 T cell receptor beta chains listed next were all sequenced from one sample in a study of blood T cell repertoires in COVID-19. Generated by immunoSEQ multiplex PCR, the TCRdb table keeps only in-frame clones and is missing some. The sample contains approximately 68,000 clones, 70% to 90% of which appear only once. Material: peripheral blood. The receptors were gathered from a man in his fifties or sixties with active COVID-19.

J is TRBJ2-5 and V is TRBV3-1 (or the pseudogene TRBV3-2); D is unresolved. V lost 7 bases and J 1 base, leaving 13 bases between the germline ends. CDR3 length equals 14 residues. Looked up from germline, CDR1 is LGHDT and CDR2 is YNNKEL (reference sequence). The CDR3 protein is CASNPRHRQETQYF. The CDR3 bases are TGTGCCAGCAACCCCAGACACCGCCAAGAGACCCAGTACTTC.

The chain carries TRBV30 and TRBJ2-5; 8 positions match TRBD1. The CDR3 spans 13 residues. J lost 4 bases, V lost 4 bases, and 5 bases had no gene match. Germline V gene lookup returns CDR1 GTSNPN and CDR2 SVGIG (reference sequence). The CDR3 nucleotides read TGTGCCTGGAAACATACAGGGGGAGAGACCCAGTACTTC. Encoded protein: CAWKHTGGETQYF.

This chain connects TRBV4-1 to TRBJ2-7; 10 bases map to TRBD2. The germline CDR1 and CDR2 sequences are MGHRA and YSYEKL. Losses at the gene ends were 1 base for V and 2 bases for J; bases not matched to a gene: 2. The CDR3 totals 15 residues. CDR3 amino acids: CASSQGTSGTYEQYF. CDR3 DNA sequence: TGCGCCAGCAGCCAAGGGACTAGCGGTACCTACGAGCAGTACTTC.

The rearrangement uses TRBV19 and TRBJ2-7, with D maybe TRBD1 (6 bases). The ends were cut back, 2 bases at V and 1 base at J, with 12 bases in the middle. CDR1 is LNHDA and CDR2 is SQIVND in the germline V gene (reference sequence). The CDR3 is 15 residues long. The CDR3 region has the DNA TGTGCCAGTAGTATACGACAGGCGAAATCCTACGAGCAGTACTTC. Translation gives CASSIRQAKSYEQYF.

The V gene is TRBV11-2, the J gene TRBJ1-2, with D possibly being TRBD1 (6 bases). This CDR3 is built from 17 residues. Trimming shortened V by 3 bases and J by 8 bases, and 25 bases separated the two germline ends. Germline lookup yields CDR1 SGHAT and CDR2 FQNNGV. In nucleotides, the CDR3 is TGTGCCAGCAGCTTCGGACAGACCCGCCTCCATATCCAGGGCTACACCTTC. Amino acids: CASSFGQTRLHIQGYTF.

This chain uses TRBV9 with TRBJ1-3, with D unresolved. The CDR3 sequence is 15 residues long. Trimming pared 4 bases from V and 8 bases from J, leaving 19 bases between. Germline V lookup: CDR1 SGDLS, CDR2 YYNGEE. CDR3 DNA sequence: TGTGCCAGCAGCACGAGGGTAGGTCAGCAGGACACCATATATTTT. The encoded protein is CASSTRVGQQDTIYF.

The chain joins TRBV11-3 to TRBJ2-5; D possibly corresponds to TRBD1 (5 bases). Trimming pared 5 bases from V and 3 bases from J, leaving 13 bases between. The CDR3 is 14 amino acids. Germline assignment: CDR1 SGHNT and CDR2 YENEEA. DNA for the CDR3: TGTGCCAGCAGCGCTGGGTGGGGCGAAGAGACCCAGTACTTC. Its protein product is CASSAGWGEETQYF.

The genes are TRBV7-9 and TRBJ1-4; perhaps TRBD1 as D (5 bases). The length of the CDR3 is 16 residues. In germline, CDR1 is SEHNR, CDR2 FQNEAQ (reference sequence). Trimming removed 1 base at V and 6 bases at J, with 15 bases between. The DNA of the CDR3 is TGTGCCAGCAGCTTAGGGGTAGACAGCTGGGATGAAAAACTGTTTTTT. This codes for CASSLGVDSWDEKLFF.

The chain combines TRBV9 with TRBJ1-5; D gene uncertain. This CDR3 region has 15 residues. Germline V CDR1 and CDR2: SGDLS, YYNGEE. Trimming left V 0 bases short and J 3 bases short, with 10 bases between. The CDR3 nucleotides read TGTGCCAGCAGCGTAGAAGGAGGGTACAATCAGCCCCAGCATTTT. It encodes CASSVEGGYNQPQHF.

This chain joins TRBV13 and TRBJ1-6, with TRBD1 as a possible D gene (6 bases). Germline loops: CDR1 PRHDT, CDR2 FYEKMQ (reference sequence). V gave up 5 bases and J gave up 3 bases, with 11 bases separating them. This CDR3 has 15 amino acids. This CDR3 reads CASSGTQGYNSPLHF. The CDR3 DNA reads as TGTGCCAGCAGCGGAACACAGGGCTATAATTCACCCCTCCACTTT.

The chain combines TRBV7-9 with TRBJ1-1; 7 bases line up with TRBD1. In germline, CDR1 is SEHNR, CDR2 FQNEAQ (reference sequence). Germline trimming cut 5 bases from V and 2 bases from J; bases unmatched to any gene: 5. The CDR3 extends over 14 amino acids. Here the CDR3 reads CASSANRGNTEAFF. The CDR3 DNA follows: TGTGCCAGCAGCGCGAACAGGGGAAACACTGAAGCTTTCTTT.

This chain connects TRBV7-9 to TRBJ2-7; 10 bases align to TRBD2. Germline V CDR1 and CDR2: SEHNR, FQNEAQ (reference sequence). The CDR3 extends over 16 amino acids. Losses at the gene ends were 5 bases for V and 0 bases for J; bases not matched to a gene: 7. CDR3 DNA: TGTGCCAGCAGCCCACGGACTAGCGGTTACTCCTACGAGCAGTACTTC. Its protein product is CASSPRTSGYSYEQYF.

V is TRBV11-3 and J is TRBJ2-7; 11 bases agree with TRBD2. The CDR3 is made up of 16 amino acids. Germline V gene lookup returns CDR1 SGHNT and CDR2 YENEEA. V lost 1 base, J lost 6 bases, and 8 bases stayed unmatched. The CDR3 spells CASSLVVTSGGFEQYF. The CDR3 DNA sequence: TGTGCCAGCAGCTTAGTGGTAACTAGCGGGGGATTCGAGCAGTACTTC.

Turning to this clone: The sample holds other DNA sequences that translate to the same CDR3. V and J are TRBV4-3 and TRBJ2-7; D is undetermined. CDR1 and CDR2 from the germline V gene are LGHNA and YSLEER. V dropped 0 bases and J dropped 3 bases, with 9 bases sitting between them. This CDR3 has 14 residues. The CDR3 region is CASSQDRGNYEQYF. CDR3 DNA: TGCGCCAGCAGCCAAGATAGAGGCAACTACGAGCAGTACTTC.

This clone was recorded only once. The chain combines TRBV5-4 with TRBJ2-7, with 9 nucleotides matching TRBD2. V dropped 5 bases and J dropped 3; count of bases not matched to a gene: 12. The CDR3 totals 16 residues. Germline CDR1 and CDR2: SGHNT and YYREEE (reference sequence). The CDR3 loop is CASSRAGGPPGYEQYF. The CDR3 DNA reads as TGTGCCAGCAGTCGGGCGGGAGGGCCCCCGGGCTACGAGCAGTACTTC.

The chain combines TRBV6-5 with TRBJ1-2; TRBD1 aligns across 10 bases. The germline CDR1 and CDR2 sequences are MNHEY and SVGAGI. The CDR3 runs to 15 residues. Unmatched junction bases numbered 1, after V lost 2 bases and J lost 1 base. In nucleotides, the CDR3 is TGTGCCAGCAGTTACAGGGACAGGGGTAACTATGGCTACACCTTC. Translation gives CASSYRDRGNYGYTF.

The chain couples TRBV25-1 to TRBJ2-5, with 7 bases aligning to TRBD2. The CDR3 consists of 18 residues. Germline V gene sequence: CDR1 MGHDK, CDR2 SYGVNS. After removal of 7 bases from V and 3 bases from J, the junction contained 20 bases not matched to a gene. DNA of the CDR3: TGTGCCAGCAACCGGGCGGGACCCGCGTCCAGCGGGAAAGAGACCCAGTACTTC. It encodes CASNRAGPASSGKETQYF.

This clone was found once. V gene TRBV7-2 combines with J gene TRBJ2-7; the match to TRBD2 covers 12 bases. The germline gives CDR1 SGHTA, CDR2 FQGNSA. With 1 base clipped from V and 0 bases from J, the junction kept 7 bases outside the gene matches. The CDR3 is made up of 18 amino acids. In DNA form, the CDR3 reads TGTGCCAGCAGCTTAGAAGGACTAGCGGGAAGATACTCCTACGAGCAGTACTTC. It codes for CASSLEGLAGRYSYEQYF. The variable domain in full, with the rest retrieved from reference TRBV7-2 and TRBJ2-7, is GAGVSQSPSNKVTEKGKDVELRCDPISGHTALYWYRQSLGQGLEFLIYFQGNSAPDKSGLPSDRFSAERTGGSVSTLTIQRTQQEDSAVYLCASSLEGLAGRYSYEQYFGPGTRLTVT.